The rows below give T cell receptor beta chains drawn from one sample of a study of blood T cell repertoires in COVID-19. Sequencing used immunoSEQ multiplex PCR; TCRdb keeps in-frame clones, though not all of them. The profile covers over 60,000 clones, with approximately 92% appearing a single time and about 9.2% taken by the ten largest. Sequencing was done on a sample of peripheral blood. Receptors were obtained from a man older than 75 with acute or convalescent COVID-19. Each CDR3 is given without its conserved first and last residue. Fields, in order: V gene, D gene, clone size, CDR3 protein. D genes are given only for firm matches. Some rows have no size entry. The others give once, few or many, or a class for an expanded clone.

TRBV9 | TRBD1 | NA | ASSARGQGAGETQY
TRBV25-1 | TRBD1 | few | ASSRTGLNYGYT
TRBV5-5 | NA | NA | ASSIRGGESGYT
TRBV29-1 | NA | NA | SVGLASGELF
TRBV5-6 | NA | NA | ASSLGDQPQH
TRBV5-1 | TRBD1 | NA | ASSRDRGGSGANVLT
TRBV5-1 | NA | few | ATKRGGYRFYNSPLH
TRBV6-5 | NA | NA | ASSPSSNQPQH
TRBV20-1 | NA | NA | SASRGEQF
TRBV18 | TRBD1 | few | ASSPPGQYTLSPQTPF
TRBV9 | TRBD1 | NA | ASSPRGGQGADTQY
TRBV27 | NA | NA | ASSSQGTGELF
TRBV2 | NA | NA | ASGREVETEAF
TRBV12-3/TRBV12-4 | NA | NA | ASSRLGSPLH
TRBV6-1 | NA | NA | ASSEGERGPQH
TRBV2 | TRBD1 | NA | ASSERTGNEQY
TRBV5-1 | TRBD1 | NA | ASSATGGERSEAF
TRBV9 | NA | NA | ASSPQGTNTEAF
TRBV6-1 | NA | NA | ASSERWTDNEQF
TRBV29-1 | NA | NA | SVAGWRGSDEQY
TRBV6-5 | NA | NA | ASGWGHLNTEAF